One sample yielded the 8 T cell receptor beta chains listed below, sequenced in a study of cytomegalovirus exposure and HLA in healthy donors. Primers: 60 Vbeta forward and 13 Jbeta reverse. Measured with immunoSEQ multiplex PCR; TCRdb has only the in-frame clones, and not every one. The sample has about 160,000 clones; roughly 85% are singletons. Sample: PBMCs. These TCRs come from a boy between 2 and 10 years old in good health and CMV-seronegative.

The rearrangement joins TRBV27 to TRBJ1-2, with 7 nucleotides matching TRBD1. This CDR3 spans 14 amino acids. Germline loops: CDR1 MNHEY, CDR2 SMNVEV (reference sequence). V was pared by 3 bases and J by 5 bases, with 6 bases of the junction left unmatched. The CDR3 nucleotides read TGTGCCAGCAGTTTGACAGGGTCGGGATATGGCTACACCTTC. It encodes CASSLTGSGYGYTF.

The chain combines TRBV9 with TRBJ1-1; D gene unclear. V gave up 0 bases and J gave up 6 bases, with 6 bases separating them. CDR1 SGDLS and CDR2 YYNGEE come from the germline V gene. The CDR3 has 12 amino acids. The DNA for the CDR3 is TGTGCCAGCAGCGTAGCAATGTCTGAAGCTTTCTTT. As protein: CASSVAMSEAFF. The variable domain in full, completed from reference TRBV9 and TRBJ1-1, reads DSGVTQTPKHLITATGQRVTLRCSPRSGDLSVYWYQQSLDQGLQFLIQYYNGEERAKGNILERFSAQQFPDLHSELNLSSLELGDSALYFCASSVAMSEAFFGQGTRLTVV.

This chain connects TRBV30 to TRBJ1-2; D might be TRBD1 (6 bases). Trimming shortened V by 5 bases and J by 0 bases, and 19 bases separated the two germline ends. This CDR3 contains 16 residues. Germline values: CDR1 GTSNPN, CDR2 SVGIG (reference sequence). The CDR3 DNA sequence: TGTGCCTGGGGATCGGGACATCAGCCCCCTAACTATGGCTACACCTTC. This gives the protein CAWGSGHQPPNYGYTF. The complete variable domain, with remaining parts taken from reference TRBV30 and TRBJ1-2, reads SQTIHQWPATLVQPVGSPLSLECTVEGTSNPNLYWYRQAAGRGLQLLFYSVGIGQISSEVPQNLSASRPQDRQFILSSKKLLLSDSGFYLCAWGSGHQPPNYGYTFGSGTRLTVV.

This chain connects TRBV2 to TRBJ2-3; 9 bases are a match to TRBD1. V gave up 7 bases and J gave up 3 bases; unmatched junction bases: 8. The CDR3 is 15 amino acids. Germline V gene sequence: CDR1 SNHLY, CDR2 FYNNEI. The CDR3, as DNA: TGTGCCAGCACCTGGGCAGGACAGGGGACAGATACGCAGTATTTT. It codes for CASTWAGQGTDTQYF.

V and J are TRBV27 and TRBJ1-5; no clear D gene. The V and J ends lost 6 bases and 0 bases respectively, with 9 bases between them. CDR3 length: 14 residues. Germline lookup yields CDR1 MNHEY and CDR2 SMNVEV (reference sequence). The CDR3 nucleotides read TGTGCCAGCAGGACGGGGATTAGCAATCAGCCCCAGCATTTT. This encodes CASRTGISNQPQHF.

The genes are TRBV6-1 and TRBJ1-2; 9 bases are a match to TRBD1. Trimming at V came to 8 bases and at J to 7 bases, leaving 8 bases not matched to a gene. This CDR3 comprises 13 residues. Germline CDR1 and CDR2: MNHNS and SASEGT. Written as DNA, the CDR3 is TGTGCCAGCGGCGTGGACAGGGGTTTTGGCTACACCTTC. Translation gives CASGVDRGFGYTF.

This clone was seen only once. The chain carries TRBV7-2 and TRBJ2-7; 9 nucleotides agree with TRBD1. This CDR3 contains 15 residues. V gave up 5 bases and J gave up 4 bases; unmatched junction bases: 9. Per the germline V gene, CDR1 is SGHTA and CDR2 is FQGNSA. The DNA of the CDR3 is TGTGCCAGCAGCCGGCGGGGACAGGGACCGTACGAGCAGTACTTC. Its protein product is CASSRRGQGPYEQYF. Full variable domain (rest looked up from reference TRBV7-2 and TRBJ2-7): GAGVSQSPSNKVTEKGKDVELRCDPISGHTALYWYRQSLGQGLEFLIYFQGNSAPDKSGLPSDRFSAERTGGSVSTLTIQRTQQEDSAVYLCASSRRGQGPYEQYFGPGTRLTVT.

The chain is built from TRBV27 and TRBJ1-2; 9 positions match TRBD1. V shed 5 bases, J shed 8 bases, and the junction held 9 bases outside the gene matches. Germline V CDR1 and CDR2: MNHEY, SMNVEV (reference sequence). The CDR3 loop spans 14 amino acids. The CDR3 loop is CASSPGTGHDGYTF. The CDR3 coding sequence is TGTGCCAGCAGTCCCGGGACAGGGCATGACGGCTACACCTTC.